This T cell receptor (beta chain) appears in the sequencing data of a study of T cell responses to AZD1222 COVID-19 vaccine. Study observations and caveats: Possibly, clonal diversity was underestimated; donors were largely white British and included more females.

Details on this clone: Its antigen is unknown.

The protocol was immunoSEQ multiplex PCR, while the TCRdb copy is restricted to in-frame clones and leaves out a portion. This table holds around 67,000 clones, 84% found once. Sequencing used peripheral blood, obtained on day 0 of AZD1222 vaccination. The TCR comes from an adult in good health.

This CDR3 is CASSFGTPGSNSPLHF. The CDR3 DNA follows: TGTGCCAGCAGCTTCGGGACACCTGGTTCTAATTCACCCCTCCACTTT. This sequence joins TRBV3-1 (or the pseudogene TRBV3-2) and TRBJ1-6; D is perhaps TRBD1 (6 bases). Germline assignment: CDR1 LGHDT and CDR2 YNNKEL (reference sequence). Trimming removed 5 bases at V and 6 bases at J, with 17 bases between. This CDR3 spans 16 amino acids.